This T cell receptor (beta chain) is from a study of T cell responses to AZD1222 COVID-19 vaccine (dated by TCRdb to the early 2020s). About the investigation overall: TCR sequencing was performed for roughly 240 trial participants, of whom about 210 were given two doses of AZD1222 and 26 were given two doses of MenACWY control vaccine. Trial participants were enrolled by age into 18-55, 56-69 and 70-plus year subgroups, with around 150, 28 and 57 TCR-sequenced participants respectively.

The paper's findings and limits, for the study overall: Spike-specific TCR breadth and depth rose significantly after two AZD1222 doses compared with day 0 and with MenACWY recipients. The vaccine-associated CD4 TCRs covered the entire spike protein, and the dominant responses fell in regions 160-218 and 743-854. Nearly half of unique spike-specific TCRs reportedly recognized epitopes outside regions mutated in the B.1.351 and B.1.1.7 variants. Conclusions about previously exposed vaccinees are limited, since just a handful of AZD1222 recipients were seropositive for SARS-CoV-2 at baseline. Most participants were white British and females outnumbered males, and the authors suggested that clonal diversity may have been underestimated. Because no day 14 peak-response samples were available, the repertoires could be characterized only after the peak T cell response. The 56-69-year group was small, and its depth increase did not reach significance, likely because of low power.

The intended sense of this specimen's time point label: about 28 days (+/-7) after the second vaccine dose. AZD1222 recipients given second doses at about 4 weeks or at about 12 weeks were pooled, since spike-specific TCR depth and breadth were not found to differ between the two schedules. Vaccinee samples were obtained from the UK trials COV001 and COV002, which included a single-blind randomized controlled phase 2/3 trial of AZD1222 (ChAdOx1 nCoV-19) in healthy adults. For TCRbeta chain sequencing, PBMC samples from trial participants were taken at day 0 and at day 28 after the second dose. The CDR3 regions of human TCRbeta chains were analyzed by immunosequencing. The paper's processing steps were these. Repertoire TCRs were matched against a reference library of SARS-CoV-2-specific TCRs generated with the MIRA antigen-specificity platform. Breadth meant the fraction of unique TCRs that were SARS-CoV-2-associated, whereas depth meant the fraction of total T cells that were SARS-CoV-2-associated. Using the MIRA data, every spike-specific TCR was mapped to the spike region that the TCR reacted to and assigned to either a CD4 or a CD8 class. Log10-transformed breadth and depth values were compared by one-way ANOVA with Sidak's multiple comparisons tests. In its TCRdb copy, this immuneACCESS table keeps in-frame sequences only and misses some clones. Where compared with another copy, unresolved V genes explain less than half of these, and the others have no known cause. The V and J calls and clone size were taken over from that table, and D and trimming were inferred from the DNA. Present in this sample are around 190,000 clones, around nine tenths of which were seen just once. Of the sample, 11% falls within the top ten clones.

Comment on this clone: Its antigen is unknown. Per-nucleotide qualities are absent, and no much larger clonotype sits a single base away.

The germline V gene (reference sequence) gives CDR1 as SGHNT and CDR2 as YYREEE. The CDR3 starts with the cysteine, ends with the phenylalanine, and has 14 residues. Only the CDR3 region is kept as DNA, spanning 42 bases read in frame from base 1. At the junction V is shortened by 4 bases and J by 2 bases, with 12 bases in between. The sequencing used peripheral blood, collected 28 days after the second AZD1222 dose. This TCR came from an adult who received the AZD1222 COVID-19 vaccine. The sequence links TRBV5-4 to TRBJ2-5; confidence is insufficient to name the D gene. The CDR3 corresponds to CASSAPPPQETQYF. The DNA sequence is given as TGTGCCAGCAGCGCGCCTCCGCCACAAGAGACCCAGTACTTC.